This TCR beta chain derives from a study of T cell responses to AZD1222 COVID-19 vaccine. Study results and caveats: Just a handful of people given AZD1222 tested seropositive at baseline. Repertoire sampling happened only post peak T cell response. Reports indicate that nearly half of spike-specific TCRs are directed at unmutated variant regions.

Second-dose recipients at about 4 or about 12 weeks were treated as one pooled group. V trimming: 3 bases; J trimming: 3 bases; junction bases outside the gene matches: 5. The CDR3 sequence is 14 residues long. CDR1 is LNHDA and CDR2 is SQIVND in the germline V gene (reference sequence). Details on this clone: Its specificity is not known.

The data were produced by immunoSEQ multiplex PCR, yet TCRdb's version contains in-frame clones alone and is incomplete. The sample yields around 170,000 clones, 80% to 95% seen once. The sequences come from peripheral blood, collected 28 days after the second AZD1222 dose. This TCR was recovered from an adult who received the AZD1222 COVID-19 vaccine. The V call is TRBV19, the J call TRBJ2-7; 7 nucleotides line up with TRBD1. The CDR3 sequence is CASSMGDRDYEQYF. As DNA, the CDR3 is TGTGCCAGTAGTATGGGGGACAGAGACTACGAGCAGTACTTC.